The 5 T cell receptor beta chains below were found in one sample sequenced in a study of control samples from healthy donors and cancer patients. Repertoires were generated with immunoSEQ multiplex PCR, while TCRdb's copy carries only in-frame clones and drops some. The top ten clones hold 14% of a sample with about 160,000 clones, roughly 94% of them seen once. Material for sequencing was PBMCs. These receptors were taken from a man between 60 and 75 years old with colorectal cancer.

This chain joins TRBV7-9 and TRBJ1-2; 8 bases match TRBD1. CDR3 length equals 17 residues. The germline gives CDR1 SEHNR, CDR2 FQNEAQ (reference sequence). Trimming at V came to 4 bases and at J to 3 bases, leaving 13 bases not matched to a gene. CDR3: CASSSTDRERGDYGYTF. In DNA, the CDR3 is TGTGCCAGCAGCTCGACGGACAGGGAAAGGGGTGACTATGGCTACACCTTC.

The rearrangement joins TRBV6-5 to TRBJ1-2; 7 nucleotides align to TRBD1. Germline V gene sequence: CDR1 MNHEY, CDR2 SVGAGI. This CDR3 has 15 residues. The J segment lost 10 bases and the V segment lost 2 bases, leaving 13 bases of the junction unmatched. CDR3 DNA: TGTGCCAGCAGTTACGGGCTTACGGGACAGCACCACTACACCTTC. Translating gives CASSYGLTGQHHYTF.

The rearrangement joins TRBV19 to TRBJ2-7, with 7 positions matching TRBD2. After removal of 9 bases from V and 0 bases from J, the junction contained 14 bases not matched to a gene. The CDR3 runs 16 residues. The germline gives CDR1 LNHDA, CDR2 SQIVND (reference sequence). The CDR3 loop reads CASRSRGAGNSYEQYF. For the CDR3, the DNA is TGTGCCAGCCGGTCTCGGGGAGCGGGAAACTCCTACGAGCAGTACTTC.

CDR3 protein: CASSLAGLANTGELFF. CDR3 nucleotides: TGTGCCAGCAGCTTAGCCGGACTCGCGAACACCGGGGAGCTGTTTTTT. The J gene is TRBJ2-2, the V gene TRBV11-3; D might be TRBD2 (5 bases). Trimming cost V 1 base and J 0 bases, with 9 bases left between them. Per germline, CDR1 SGHNT and CDR2 YENEEA. The CDR3 contains 16 residues.

The rearrangement joins TRBV20-1 to TRBJ1-1; D unclear. This CDR3 comprises 14 residues. Germline-derived CDR1 and CDR2 are DFQATT and SNEGSKA (reference sequence). Trimming left V 3 bases short and J 1 base short, with 12 bases between. CDR3 in amino acids: CSASRGWGNTEAFF. The DNA for the CDR3 is TGCAGTGCTAGTCGCGGATGGGGGAACACTGAAGCTTTCTTT.